This is a list of T cell receptor beta chains from one sample in a study of blood T cell repertoires in COVID-19. Assay: immunoSEQ multiplex PCR; the TCRdb copy retains only in-frame clones and omits some. The data contain nearly 80,000 clones, roughly 85% of them seen just once; the ten biggest clones take up less than 40%. Sequencing was carried out using peripheral blood. These receptors all come from a woman in her sixties or seventies with acute or convalescent COVID-19. CDR3s include the opening cysteine and the closing phenylalanine or tryptophan. The D gene is left open where the match is weak. Expanded clones are given a class, and other clones once, few, many or no size at all.

J gene	clone size	D gene	V gene	CDR3 DNA	CDR3 protein
TRBJ1-5	NA	TRBD1	TRBV18	TGTGCCAGCTCACCCCAAGGGACAGGGGTTAATCAGCCCCAGCATTTT	CASSPQGTGVNQPQHF
TRBJ2-1	once	TRBD2	TRBV2	TGTGCCAGCAGTGCCCAAGCGGGAGTCCCCCACAATGAGCAGTTCTTC	CASSAQAGVPHNEQFF
TRBJ2-1	NA	NA	TRBV3-1/TRBV3-2	TGTGCCAGCAGTCAGACTGGGAGTCTCTTCTTC	CASSQTGSLFF
TRBJ1-5	once	NA	TRBV21-1	TGTGCCAGCCTCCATCGGGACTACGCCCCCAATCAGCCCCAGCATTTT	CASLHRDYAPNQPQHF
TRBJ1-4	NA	NA	TRBV18	TGTGCCAGCTCACCTAGAACCGGACAGCCGAATGAAAAACTGTTTTTT	CASSPRTGQPNEKLFF
TRBJ1-5	NA	NA	TRBV29-1	TGCAGCGTTGCCGACTCCAATCAGCCCCAGCATTTT	CSVADSNQPQHF
TRBJ1-1	NA	NA	TRBV18	TGTGCCAGCTCAGAGTCAGGGTTCACTGAAGCTTTCTTT	CASSESGFTEAFF
TRBJ1-1	once	TRBD1	TRBV19	TGTGCCAGTAGTACGCAGACAGGGGGCACTGAAGCTTTCTTT	CASSTQTGGTEAFF
TRBJ1-5	NA	NA	TRBV19	TGTGCCACCCATCAGGGGTTTGCTCAGCCCCAGCATTTT	CATHQGFAQPQHF
TRBJ2-1	once	NA	TRBV2	TGTGCCAGCAGTGAAGCTGGGGGCGGGTACAATGAGCAGTTCTTC	CASSEAGGGYNEQFF
TRBJ2-3	once	TRBD2	TRBV19	TGTGCCAGTTCACTAGCGGGGATTCTCACAGATACGCAGTATTTT	CASSLAGILTDTQYF
TRBJ1-5	NA	TRBD1	TRBV18	TGTGCCAGCTCACCCGGGACAGGGACTCGGCCCCAGCATTTT	CASSPGTGTRPQHF
TRBJ2-5	NA	NA	TRBV24-1	TGTGCCACCAGTGGCAGTTTCCAAGAGACCCAGTACTTC	CATSGSFQETQYF
TRBJ2-7	once	NA	TRBV2	TGTGCCAGCAGTGAAGTCGGCTACGAGCAGTACTTC	CASSEVGYEQYF
TRBJ2-5	NA	NA	TRBV9	TGTGCCAGCAGCGTAGGCGTACGCCAAGAGACCCAGTACTTC	CASSVGVRQETQYF
TRBJ1-6	NA	TRBD1	TRBV19	TGTGCCAGTAGTGTAACCGGGACAGAAGTTAATTCACCCCTCCACTTT	CASSVTGTEVNSPLHF
TRBJ1-2	few	TRBD1	TRBV5-1	TGCGCCAGCAGCATTGGGACAGGGTTCGGCTACACCTTC	CASSIGTGFGYTF
TRBJ2-1	NA	NA	TRBV3-1/TRBV3-2	TGTGCCAGCAGCCAAGAAATGCGGGTTTTCAATGAGCAGTTCTTC	CASSQEMRVFNEQFF
TRBJ2-3	NA	TRBD2	TRBV7-9	TGTGCCAGCAGCTTGGCGGGAGGGCCCTTCACAGATACGCAGTATTTT	CASSLAGGPFTDTQYF
TRBJ1-5	NA	NA	TRBV6-1	TGTGCCAGCAGTTTCGGAGGAAGCGGGAGTCAGCCCCAGCATTTT	CASSFGGSGSQPQHF
TRBJ1-1	NA	NA	TRBV24-1	TGTGCCACCAGTGATCGGAGCAGGGTTGTCTTT	CATSDRSRVVF
TRBJ2-7	NA	NA	TRBV6-2/TRBV6-3	TGTGCCAGCAGTCGCAGCGGGTATTCCTACGAGCAGTACTTC	CASSRSGYSYEQYF
TRBJ2-1	once	TRBD2	TRBV30	TGTGCCTGGAGTGTATTTACTAGCGGGAGCAACAATGAGCAGTTCTTC	CAWSVFTSGSNNEQFF
TRBJ2-1	NA	TRBD2	TRBV18	TGTGCCAGCTCACCAGGACTAGCGGGAGGTCTTCGCAATGAGCAGTTCTTC	CASSPGLAGGLRNEQFF
TRBJ2-6	NA	NA	TRBV5-1	TGCGCCAGCAGCTCTCAGACTTCGGAGGCCAACGTCCTGACTTTC	CASSSQTSEANVLTF
TRBJ2-6	few	TRBD1	TRBV5-1	TGCGCCAGCAGCTTAAGACAGGGGGCAGGTTCTGGGGCCAACGTCCTGACTTTC	CASSLRQGAGSGANVLTF
TRBJ2-5	NA	TRBD2	TRBV11-2	TGTGCCAGCAGCTTTGCGGGAGGGTTCAAAGAGACCCAGTACTTC	CASSFAGGFKETQYF
TRBJ1-2	NA	NA	TRBV6-1	TGTGCCAGCAGTGATCGGGGGGATTCAGATGGCTACACCTTC	CASSDRGDSDGYTF
TRBJ2-2	NA	NA	TRBV9	TGTGCCAGCAGCGTAAGTCGGGGGGCGTCAAGGACCGGGGAGCTGTTTTTT	CASSVSRGASRTGELFF
TRBJ2-1	NA	TRBD2	TRBV5-1	TGCGCCAGCAGCCCCAGCCGGGAGGGCCGAATTGAGCAGTTCTTC	CASSPSREGRIEQFF
TRBJ2-3	NA	NA	TRBV5-4	TGTGCCAGCAGCTTGGCGGGCACAGATACGCAGTATTTT	CASSLAGTDTQYF
TRBJ1-4	NA	TRBD1	TRBV19	TGTGCCAGTAGGGACAGGGGGAATGAAAAACTGTTTTTT	CASRDRGNEKLFF
TRBJ1-2	NA	NA	TRBV27	TGTGCCAGCAGTCAACAGGGTCGTGGTGGCTACACCTTC	CASSQQGRGGYTF
TRBJ2-2	NA	NA	TRBV30	TGTGCCTGGAGTCTGTCCGGGGTCACCGGGGAGCTGTTTTTT	CAWSLSGVTGELFF
TRBJ2-5	NA	NA	TRBV4-1	TGCGCCAGCTTCGGGGAGACCCAGTACTTC	CASFGETQYF
TRBJ2-2	NA	NA	TRBV12-3/TRBV12-4	TGTGCCAGCAGTTTAGTCGGCGGGGAGCTGTTTTTT	CASSLVGGELFF
TRBJ1-1	NA	TRBD1	TRBV10-1	TGCGCCAGCAGTGAGTCTGGGGGGACAGGAGGGACTGAAGCTTTCTTT	CASSESGGTGGTEAFF
TRBJ1-1	NA	NA	TRBV12-5	TGTGCTAGTGGTTTGGTACCGGTCGGCACTGAAGCTTTCTTT	CASGLVPVGTEAFF
TRBJ2-5	NA	TRBD2	TRBV7-8	TGTGCCAGCAGCACAAGGACTAGCATGCAAGAGACCCAGTACTTC	CASSTRTSMQETQYF
TRBJ2-7	NA	TRBD1	TRBV7-3	TGTGCCAGCAGCCCCAACAGGGGCCACGAGCAGTACTTC	CASSPNRGHEQYF
TRBJ2-5	NA	NA	TRBV29-1	TGCAGCGTAGCTTGGGGGGTTGGGGAGACCCAGTACTTC	CSVAWGVGETQYF
TRBJ1-2	few	NA	TRBV29-1	TGCAGCGTTGAAAGTTTCTCGGGAGCGAGCTACACCTTC	CSVESFSGASYTF
TRBJ2-2	NA	NA	TRBV5-4	TGTGCCAGCAGCACCCACTCGGTGGGGGAGCTGTTTTTT	CASSTHSVGELFF
TRBJ2-3	NA	NA	TRBV18	TGTGCCAGCTCACCACCACGAGTTCCGGCAGATACGCAGTATTTT	CASSPPRVPADTQYF
TRBJ2-2	NA	TRBD2	TRBV19	TGTGCCAGTAGTATTCGTAGCGGGAGGGCCCGAACCGGGGAGCTGTTTTTT	CASSIRSGRARTGELFF
TRBJ2-3	NA	NA	TRBV5-1	TGCGCCAGCAGCTCCCAAACTTACACAGATACGCAGTATTTT	CASSSQTYTDTQYF
TRBJ2-4	NA	NA	TRBV11-1	TGTGCCAGCAGCTTAATTGGCCGTGGGAGTGACATTCAGTACTTC	CASSLIGRGSDIQYF
TRBJ2-7	NA	NA	TRBV5-1	TGCGCCAGCAGCCCTCGAGCGGTTGGGGGCGGGAGTCCGGGGGAGCAGTACTTC	CASSPRAVGGGSPGEQYF
TRBJ2-1	NA	NA	TRBV9	TGTGCCAGCAGCGGGAGTCATGGGTTTTCAGATGAGCAGTTCTTC	CASSGSHGFSDEQFF
TRBJ2-3	NA	TRBD2	TRBV12-5	TGTGCTAGTGGTTTGGGCGTGAGCGGGAAGGCAGATACGCAGTATTTT	CASGLGVSGKADTQYF
TRBJ2-7	NA	TRBD1	TRBV20-1	TGCAGTGCTAGTTCGACAGGGCCGGTCTACGAGCAGTACTTC	CSASSTGPVYEQYF
TRBJ2-3	few	NA	TRBV5-4	TGTGCCAGCAGGAAGACAGGTTATCCAGATACGCAGTATTTT	CASRKTGYPDTQYF
TRBJ1-3	NA	NA	TRBV7-8	TGTGCCAGCAGCTTCAACCCCGGGTGGCGACGCTCTGGAAACACCATATATTTT	CASSFNPGWRRSGNTIYF
TRBJ2-7	NA	TRBD2	TRBV2	TGTGCCAGCAGTGACCCAGCGGGAGAATACGAGCAGTACTTC	CASSDPAGEYEQYF
TRBJ2-5	NA	NA	TRBV6-1	TGTGCCAGCAGTGAAATCGGGCGGGGAGAAGAGACCCAGTACTTC	CASSEIGRGEETQYF
TRBJ1-2	NA	NA	TRBV3-1/TRBV3-2	TGTGCCAGCAGCCAAGACGGGGGACGCTCTCCTATTTCAAATGGCTACACCTTC	CASSQDGGRSPISNGYTF
TRBJ2-7	NA	NA	TRBV2	TGTGCCAGCAGGAACGGACAGATCACCGCCTACGAGCAGTACTTC	CASRNGQITAYEQYF